Below are 26 T cell receptor beta chains sequenced from a single sample in a study of CD8+CD57+ T cells in acquired aplastic anemia. The use of genomic DNA as template underpinned the TCR beta VDJ and CDR3 profiling. A single record per CDR3 protein comes from TCRdb applying MiXCR to the reads. The sample includes some 200,000 distinct CDR3 sequences, 30% to 40% of them seen just once. Sequenced sample: sorted CD4+, CD8+, or CD8+CD57+ T cells (not recorded which) from PBMCs. Source of these receptors: a human donor in good health, serving as a control.

This clonotype showed up many times. The chain recombines TRBV10-1 with TRBJ2-3, with 7 bases lining up with TRBD2. The CDR3 spans 13 residues. CDR1 and CDR2 from the germline V gene are WNHNN and SYGVQD (reference sequence). V shed 4 bases, J shed 4 bases, and the junction held 2 bases outside the gene matches. CDR3 loop: CASSGGGADTQYF. As DNA, the CDR3 is TGCGCCAGCAGTGGCGGGGGTGCAGATACGCAGTATTTT.

This CDR3 reads CASSPTGGATYNEQFF. In DNA, the CDR3 is TGTGCCAGCAGCCCAACCGGGGGGGCCACCTACAATGAGCAGTTCTTC. The rearrangement links TRBV9 to TRBJ2-1, with 8 nucleotides matching TRBD2. Trimming took 4 bases from V and 2 from J; bases not matched to a gene: 8. The CDR3 extends over 16 amino acids. The germline gives CDR1 SGDLS, CDR2 YYNGEE.

The genes are TRBV6-6 and TRBJ2-5; TRBD1 aligns across 10 bases. J was trimmed by 3 bases and V by 8 bases; bases with no gene match: 3. The germline V gene has CDR1 MNHNY and CDR2 SVGAGI (reference sequence). This CDR3 spans 13 amino acids. The CDR3 is CASGGQGKETQYF. Written as DNA, the CDR3 is TGTGCCAGCGGGGGACAGGGGAAAGAGACCCAGTACTTC.

This clonotype was found many times. V is TRBV24-1 and J is TRBJ2-3; 7 nucleotides agree with TRBD2. This CDR3 is built from 17 residues. Germline V gene sequence: CDR1 KGHDR, CDR2 SFDVKD. V lost 4 bases to trimming and J lost 0 bases; unmatched junction nucleotides: 9. CDR3 loop: CATSDPGGGDSTDTQYF. CDR3 DNA: TGTGCCACCAGTGACCCGGGAGGCGGCGATAGCACAGATACGCAGTATTTT.

This chain uses TRBV4-2 with TRBJ2-5; D unresolved. Trimming shortened V by 0 bases and J by 3 bases, and 8 bases separated the two germline ends. Germline CDR1 and CDR2: LGHNA and YNFKEQ. There are 14 residues in the CDR3. The CDR3 loop is CASSQDLLEETQYF. CDR3 coding DNA: TGTGCCAGCAGCCAAGATCTCTTGGAAGAGACCCAGTACTTC.

This sequence joins TRBV7-8 and TRBJ1-5; D is perhaps TRBD1 (5 bases). Trimming removed 4 bases from V and 0 bases from J, with 7 bases in between. Germline CDR1 reads SGHVS; CDR2 reads FQNEAQ. The CDR3 totals 14 residues. CDR3 in amino acids: CASSSRVSNQPQHF. The CDR3, as DNA: TGTGCCAGCAGCTCCAGGGTTAGCAATCAGCCCCAGCATTTT.

The chain carries TRBV5-1 and TRBJ2-2, with a possible D match to TRBD2 (6 bases). The CDR3 has 14 amino acids. The V end was cut by 6 bases, the J end by 6 bases, with 15 bases between. The germline V gene has CDR1 SGHRS and CDR2 YFSETQ. The CDR3 protein is CASKSNGGSGELFF. The CDR3 bases are TGCGCCAGCAAGTCAAACGGGGGATCCGGGGAGCTGTTTTTT.

This clonotype was detected many times. The chain employs TRBV6-1 and TRBJ1-2; D is uncertain. This CDR3 comprises 13 residues. Trimming removed 3 bases at V and 4 bases at J, with 9 bases between. Germline V gene lookup returns CDR1 MNHNS and CDR2 SASEGT. CDR3 DNA: TGTGCCAGCAGTGAGACCTGGGGCTATGGCTACACCTTC. Its translation is CASSETWGYGYTF.

The V gene is TRBV27, the J gene TRBJ1-5; the D is unclear. Germline V CDR1 and CDR2: MNHEY, SMNVEV (reference sequence). The germline V and J ends were trimmed by 5 bases and 0 bases, with 8 bases remaining between them. The CDR3 spans 14 residues. The CDR3 DNA sequence: TGTGCCAGCAGTGCTACTTATAGCAATCAGCCCCAGCATTTT. It specifies CASSATYSNQPQHF.

This clonotype was recorded at least ten times. The chain links TRBV19 to TRBJ1-5, with D hard to call. The CDR3 length is 14 residues. V was pared by 7 bases and J by 3 bases, with 13 bases between. Germline values: CDR1 LNHDA, CDR2 SQIVND (reference sequence). The CDR3 sequence is CASTPVGVNQPQHF. The CDR3 DNA follows: TGTGCCAGTACCCCGGTCGGAGTCAATCAGCCCCAGCATTTT.

This clonotype has at least ten counts. The chain links TRBV9 to TRBJ1-5; possibly TRBD1 for D (5 bases). Germline CDR1 SGDLS, CDR2 YYNGEE. This CDR3 region has 15 residues. V was pared by 0 bases and J by 4 bases, with 11 bases between. Written as DNA, the CDR3 is TGTGCCAGCAGCGTAGGTGCAGGGCGGAATCAGCCCCAGCATTTT. Amino acids: CASSVGAGRNQPQHF.

The CDR3 DNA sequence: TGCGCCAGCAGCTTGTCTACGGGGAACTCCTACGAGCAGTACTTC. This gives the protein CASSLSTGNSYEQYF. The chain carries TRBV5-1 and TRBJ2-7, with D perhaps TRBD2 (5 bases). From germline, CDR1 is SGHRS and CDR2 YFSETQ. This CDR3 spans 15 amino acids. Between the trimmed V and J ends, which lost 1 base and 0 bases, there was a span of 11 bases. Full variable domain (remainder filled in from reference TRBV5-1 and TRBJ2-7): KAGVTQTPRYLIKTRGQQVTLSCSPISGHRSVSWYQQTPGQGLQFLFEYFSETQRNKGNFPGRFSGRQFSNSRSEMNVSTLELGDSALYLCASSLSTGNSYEQYFGPGTRLTVT.

This clonotype occurred a few times. The chain is built from TRBV7-6 and TRBJ2-1; TRBD2 aligns across 12 bases. The CDR3 totals 16 residues. The trim removed 8 bases at V and 6 bases at J, leaving 11 bases unmatched. The germline gives CDR1 SGHVS, CDR2 FNYEAQ. The CDR3 loop reads CASSPPASGGANEQFF. In DNA, the CDR3 is TGTGCCAGCTCACCACCAGCTAGCGGGGGGGCCAATGAGCAGTTCTTC.

Only a few counts were recorded for this clonotype. The chain couples TRBV5-4 to TRBJ1-5, with D tentatively TRBD1 (5 bases). The CDR3 sequence is 14 residues long. The V gene's germline CDR1 is SGHNT and CDR2 YYREEE (reference sequence). V dropped 0 bases and J dropped 7 bases, with 11 bases sitting between them. The CDR3 reads CASSLGGIEQPQHF. The DNA for the CDR3 is TGTGCCAGCAGCTTGGGGGGGATAGAGCAGCCCCAGCATTTT.

This clonotype was counted a few times. This chain joins TRBV4-2 and TRBJ2-1, with 12 bases lining up with TRBD2. The CDR3 has 20 residues. Per the germline V gene, CDR1 is LGHNA and CDR2 is YNFKEQ. V gave up 4 bases and J gave up 6 bases; unmatched junction bases: 19. The CDR3 region has the DNA TGTGCCAGCAGCCCACTCACGCTGACTAGCGGGAGTAATAGGGTCAATGAGCAGTTCTTC. Its protein is CASSPLTLTSGSNRVNEQFF.

The table lists this clonotype with many counts. The genes are TRBV9 and TRBJ1-1; 7 bases align to TRBD1. The germline CDR1 and CDR2 sequences are SGDLS and YYNGEE. The CDR3 is made up of 19 amino acids. V shed 0 bases, J shed 1 base, and the junction held 15 bases outside the gene matches. The CDR3 nucleotides read TGTGCCAGCAGCGTAGATCAAGGGGGCGGATCGTTGACGAACACTGAAGCTTTCTTT. This sequence encodes CASSVDQGGGSLTNTEAFF.

There are many counts of this clonotype. The CDR3 is CASSISVNYGYTF. DNA for the CDR3: TGTGCCAGTAGTATATCAGTTAACTATGGCTACACCTTC. V gene TRBV19 combines with J gene TRBJ1-2; D is undetermined. V gave up 2 bases and J gave up 1 base, with 5 bases separating them. The germline V gene has CDR1 LNHDA and CDR2 SQIVND (reference sequence). This CDR3 contains 13 residues. Variable domain in full (rest from reference TRBV19 and TRBJ1-2): DGGITQSPKYLFRKEGQNVTLSCEQNLNHDAMYWYRQDPGQGLRLIYYSQIVNDFQKGDIAEGYSVSREKKESFPLTVTSAQKNPTAFYLCASSISVNYGYTFGSGTRLTVV.

The V and J genes are TRBV12-3 or TRBV12-4 and TRBJ1-1; tentatively, D is TRBD1 (6 bases). There are 17 residues in the CDR3. Trimming stripped 8 bases from V and 4 bases from J, with 26 bases between. The CDR3 is CASSNLRGGARPTEAFF. The CDR3 nucleotides read TGTGCCAGCTCCAACCTCCGAGGGGGGGCGCGCCCCACTGAAGCTTTCTTT.

About this clonotype itself: One end of the junction fails to match germline, which may point to a read error. The rearrangement links TRBV4-1 to TRBJ1-2; D perhaps matches TRBD1 (6 bases). The CDR3 consists of 15 residues. The germline V gene encodes CDR1 MGHRA and CDR2 YSYEKL. CDR3 sequence reads: CANSQATTGYYGYTF. CDR3 sequence (DNA): TGCGCCAACAGCCAAGCTACGACAGGTTATTATGGCTACACCTTC.

This clonotype was counted ten times or more. V and J are TRBV20-1 and TRBJ2-7; the D is unclear. The CDR3 has 14 residues. Germline V lookup: CDR1 DFQATT, CDR2 SNEGSKA (reference sequence). The V end was cut by 0 bases, the J end by 0 bases, with 9 bases between. CDR3 sequence: CSARDDRSSYEQYF. For the CDR3, the DNA is TGCAGTGCTAGAGATGATCGCAGCTCCTACGAGCAGTACTTC.

The rearrangement joins TRBV29-1 to TRBJ2-2; 7 bases line up with TRBD1. CDR3 length: 21 amino acids. Germline trimming cut 0 bases from V and 3 bases from J; bases unmatched to any gene: 22. Germline assignment: CDR1 SQVTM and CDR2 ANQGSEA. The DNA of the CDR3 is TGCAGCGTTGAAGAAGATCTTTTCCGTAGATTGGACAGGTCCGACACCGGGGAGCTGTTTTTT. Protein: CSVEEDLFRRLDRSDTGELFF.

This clonotype has at least ten counts. V gene TRBV29-1 combines with J gene TRBJ2-1; D tentatively reads TRBD1 or TRBD2 (5 bases each). V lost 7 bases to trimming and J lost 0 bases, with 19 bases between them. Germline lookup yields CDR1 SQVTM and CDR2 ANQGSEA. The CDR3 extends over 16 amino acids. The CDR3 coding sequence is TGCAGCGCCCCGGGGCAAGGGGCGAGCTCCTACAATGAGCAGTTCTTC. Translating it yields CSAPGQGASSYNEQFF.

With respect to this clonotype: An end of the junction does not agree with germline; a read error may underlie this. V usage is TRBV5-6 and J usage is TRBJ1-5; the D is unclear. CDR3 length: 13 residues. Per the germline V gene, CDR1 is SGHDT and CDR2 is YYEEEE. As DNA, the CDR3 is TGTGCCGGCAGCTTGGGGTACAATCAGCCCCAGCATTTT. This translates into CAGSLGYNQPQHF.

This clonotype was detected ten times or more. This rearrangement joins TRBV29-1 to TRBJ2-7; D might be TRBD2 (5 bases). Germline-derived CDR1 and CDR2 are SQVTM and ANQGSEA. V lost 6 bases, J lost 0 bases, and 9 bases lay in between. This CDR3 contains 12 residues. This CDR3 is CSVSGISYEQYF. The CDR3 DNA is TGCAGCGTATCCGGGATCTCCTACGAGCAGTACTTC.

This clonotype was picked up many times. The rearrangement links TRBV6-1 to TRBJ2-6; TRBD1 matches at 10 bases. With 6 bases clipped from V and 2 bases from J, the junction kept 1 base outside the gene matches. Germline V gene lookup returns CDR1 MNHNS and CDR2 SASEGT. The CDR3 has 15 amino acids. The CDR3 loop is CASRGQGTGANVLTF. CDR3 coding DNA: TGTGCCAGCAGGGGACAGGGGACTGGGGCCAACGTCCTGACTTTC.

J is TRBJ1-6 and V is TRBV10-3; D may be TRBD1 (6 bases). V was shortened by 9 bases and J by 9 bases, with 15 bases between the two germline ends. This CDR3 region has 13 residues. CDR1 is ENHRY and CDR2 is SYGVKD in the germline V gene. The DNA of the CDR3 is TGTGCCATTAGTACAGGGCCACGTTCACCCCTCCACTTT. Its protein product is CAISTGPRSPLHF.